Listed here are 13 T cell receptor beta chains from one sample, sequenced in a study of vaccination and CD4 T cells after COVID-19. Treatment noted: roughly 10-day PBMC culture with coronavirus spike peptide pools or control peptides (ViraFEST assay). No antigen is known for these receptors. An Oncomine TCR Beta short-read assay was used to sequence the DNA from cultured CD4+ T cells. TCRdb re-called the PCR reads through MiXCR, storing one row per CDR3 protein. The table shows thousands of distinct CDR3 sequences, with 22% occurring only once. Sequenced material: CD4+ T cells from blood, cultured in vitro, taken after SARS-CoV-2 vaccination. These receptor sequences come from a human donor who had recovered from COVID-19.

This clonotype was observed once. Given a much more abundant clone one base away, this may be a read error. The CDR3 protein is CNARLPSSRRRNEQFF. Written as DNA, the CDR3 is TGCAATGCTAGGCTCCCATCCTCGCGAAGACGCAATGAGCAGTTCTTC. The chain couples TRBV20-1 to TRBJ2-1; D not resolved. This CDR3 contains 16 residues. From germline, CDR1 is DFQATT and CDR2 SNEGSKA (reference sequence).

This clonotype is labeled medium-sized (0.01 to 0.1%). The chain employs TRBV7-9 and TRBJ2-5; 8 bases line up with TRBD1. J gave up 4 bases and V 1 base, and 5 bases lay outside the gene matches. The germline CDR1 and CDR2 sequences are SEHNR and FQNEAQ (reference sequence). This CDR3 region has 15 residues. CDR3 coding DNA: TGTGCCAGCAGCTTAGGGACAGGGCGGGGAGAGACCCAGTACTTC. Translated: CASSLGTGRGETQYF.

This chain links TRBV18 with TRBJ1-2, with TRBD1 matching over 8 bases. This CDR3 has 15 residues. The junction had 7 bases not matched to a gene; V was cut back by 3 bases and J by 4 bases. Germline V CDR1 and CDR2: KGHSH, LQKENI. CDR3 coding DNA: TGTGCCAGCTCACCGTCCAGGGGGCTCGGCTATGGCTACACCTTC. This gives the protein CASSPSRGLGYGYTF.

CDR3 bases: TGTGCCAGCAGCTTGGCTCGAAAATCCTACAATGAGCAGTTCTTC. Protein: CASSLARKSYNEQFF. This chain joins TRBV5-6 and TRBJ2-1; D not certain. The CDR3 contains 15 residues. V dropped 0 bases and J dropped 1 base, with 8 bases sitting between them. Germline loops: CDR1 SGHDT, CDR2 YYEEEE.

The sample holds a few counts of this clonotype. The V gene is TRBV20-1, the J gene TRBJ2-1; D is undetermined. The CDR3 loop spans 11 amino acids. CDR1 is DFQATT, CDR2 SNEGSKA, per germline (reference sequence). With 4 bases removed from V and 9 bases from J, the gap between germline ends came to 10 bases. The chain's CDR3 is CSATPNSEQFF. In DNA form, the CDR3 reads TGCAGTGCTACTCCCAACAGTGAGCAGTTCTTC.

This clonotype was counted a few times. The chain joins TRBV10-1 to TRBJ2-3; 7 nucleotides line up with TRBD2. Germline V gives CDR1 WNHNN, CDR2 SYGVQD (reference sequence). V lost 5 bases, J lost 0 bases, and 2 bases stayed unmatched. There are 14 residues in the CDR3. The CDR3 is CASSSGTSTDTQYF. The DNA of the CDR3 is TGCGCCAGCAGTAGCGGGACTAGCACAGATACGCAGTATTTT.

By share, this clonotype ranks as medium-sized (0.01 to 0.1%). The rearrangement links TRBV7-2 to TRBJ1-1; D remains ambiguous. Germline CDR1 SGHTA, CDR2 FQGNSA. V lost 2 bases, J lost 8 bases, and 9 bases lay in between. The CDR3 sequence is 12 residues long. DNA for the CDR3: TGTGCCAGCAGCTTAAGCGCGGGGGAAGCTTTCTTT. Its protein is CASSLSAGEAFF.

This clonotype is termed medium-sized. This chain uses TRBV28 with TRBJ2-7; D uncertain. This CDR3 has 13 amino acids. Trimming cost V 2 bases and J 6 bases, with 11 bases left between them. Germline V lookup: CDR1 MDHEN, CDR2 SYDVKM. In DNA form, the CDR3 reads TGTGCCAGCAGTTTAGGCCCCCGGGCCGAGCAGTACTTC. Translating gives CASSLGPRAEQYF.

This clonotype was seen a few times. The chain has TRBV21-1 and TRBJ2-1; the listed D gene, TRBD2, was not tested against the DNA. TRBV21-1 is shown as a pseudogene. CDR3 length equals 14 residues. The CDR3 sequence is CASSRAGEAYEQFF. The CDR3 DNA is TGTGCCAGCAGTCGAGCGGGAGAAGCCTATGAGCAGTTCTTC.

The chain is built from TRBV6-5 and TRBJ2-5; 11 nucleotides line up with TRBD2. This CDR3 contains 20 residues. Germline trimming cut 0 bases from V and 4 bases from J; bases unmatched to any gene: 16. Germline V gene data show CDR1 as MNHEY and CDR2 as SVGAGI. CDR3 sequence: CASSYSSVAWLAGGRETQYF. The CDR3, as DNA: TGTGCCAGCAGTTACTCTTCGGTGGCATGGCTAGCGGGAGGCAGAGAGACCCAGTACTTC.

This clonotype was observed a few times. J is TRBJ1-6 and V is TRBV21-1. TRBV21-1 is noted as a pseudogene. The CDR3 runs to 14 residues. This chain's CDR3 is CASSKALPDSPLHF. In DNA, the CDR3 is TGTGCCAGCAGCAAAGCGCTGCCAGATTCACCCCTCCACTTT.

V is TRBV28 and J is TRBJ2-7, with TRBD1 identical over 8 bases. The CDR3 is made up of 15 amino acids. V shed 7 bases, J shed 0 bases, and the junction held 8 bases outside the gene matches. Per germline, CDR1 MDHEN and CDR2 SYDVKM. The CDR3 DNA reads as TGTGCCAGCATCCCATCCGGGACAGGCTCCTACGAGCAGTACTTC. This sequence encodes CASIPSGTGSYEQYF.

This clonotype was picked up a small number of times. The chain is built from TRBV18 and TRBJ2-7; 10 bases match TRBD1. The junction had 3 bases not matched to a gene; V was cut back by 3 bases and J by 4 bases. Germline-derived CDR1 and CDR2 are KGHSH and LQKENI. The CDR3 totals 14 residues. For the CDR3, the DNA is TGTGCCAGCTCACCGACAGGGGGCGGGTACGAGCAGTACTTC. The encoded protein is CASSPTGGGYEQYF.